This T cell receptor beta chain was recovered during a study of cytomegalovirus exposure and HLA in healthy donors. Across the study: An early release of data contained about 85 million unique TCRs, which came from HLA-typed donors.

As regards this clone: Its specificity is unknown.

These donors counted as nominally healthy when sampled, but unrecorded immune exposures were likely. PCR primers comprised 60 Vbeta and 13 Jbeta primers. Libraries were prepared by immunoSEQ multiplex PCR; TCRdb keeps only in-frame clonotypes and omits some of them. The table lists fewer than 200,000 clones, about four fifths of them singletons. Study-level points and caveats: Further analysis was carried out later, and it showed several of the most significant clusters appearing linked to common viral pathogens.

Germline V gene data show CDR1 as ENHRY and CDR2 as SYGVKD. Trimming took off 6 bases at V and 0 bases at J, with 10 bases between the two ends. CDR3 length: 14 amino acids. Sequencing was done on a sample of PBMCs. The chain recombines TRBV10-3 with TRBJ2-3, with D tentatively TRBD1 (5 bases). This TCR was sampled from a girl aged 10 to 17 in good health and CMV-seropositive. The chain's CDR3 is CAISPDSSTDTQYF. The CDR3 DNA follows: TGTGCCATCAGCCCCGACAGTAGCACAGATACGCAGTATTTT.